This T cell receptor (beta chain) appears in the sequencing data of a study of long-term antiretroviral therapy in people with HIV. The study, taken as a whole, reports: Pre-ART expanded clones dominated the repertoire at every time point.

Details on this clone: What it binds is not known.

immunoSEQ v3.0 was run at survey level. Repertoires were generated with immunoSEQ multiplex PCR, while TCRdb's copy carries only in-frame clones and drops some. The sample has tens of thousands of clones, roughly 78% seen once. The CDR3 consists of 17 residues. V lost 0 bases to trimming and J lost 9 bases; unmatched junction nucleotides: 14. Germline V gives CDR1 LGHNA, CDR2 YNFKEQ. This TCR was recovered from a man aged 40-49 years with HIV. This material consisted of unsorted PBMCs, taken 0.3 years after starting antiretroviral therapy. The chain carries TRBV4-2 and TRBJ2-1, with TRBD2 matching over 7 bases. CDR3 DNA: TGTGCCAGCAGCCAAGAAGGAGGCAGAAGACTAGCAGTTGAGCAGTTCTTC. Amino acids: CASSQEGGRRLAVEQFF.